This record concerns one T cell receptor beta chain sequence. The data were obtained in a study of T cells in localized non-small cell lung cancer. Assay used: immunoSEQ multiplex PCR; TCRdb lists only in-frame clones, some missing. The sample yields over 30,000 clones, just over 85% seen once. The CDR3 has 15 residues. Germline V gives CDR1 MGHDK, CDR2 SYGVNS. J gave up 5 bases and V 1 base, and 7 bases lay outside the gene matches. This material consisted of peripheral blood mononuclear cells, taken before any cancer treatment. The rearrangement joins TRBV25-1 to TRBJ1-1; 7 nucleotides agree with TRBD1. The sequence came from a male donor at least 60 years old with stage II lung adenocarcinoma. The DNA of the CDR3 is TGTGCCAGCAGTGAATTGGGCAGGGGGGGAACTGAAGCTTTCTTT. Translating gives CASSELGRGGTEAFF.